This T cell receptor (beta chain) is from a study of shared T cell receptors in the human thymus. V gave up 3 bases and J gave up 0 bases, with 14 bases separating them. Germline V gene data show CDR1 as MNHEY and CDR2 as SMNVEV (reference sequence). The CDR3 is 16 residues long. Method: immunoSEQ multiplex PCR; TCRdb's copy keeps in-frame clones and lacks some. Of hundreds of thousands of clones in the sample, around 87% were seen once. This sample was shared with a second study, whose subject was human thymus T cells. Per that study: The people who donated were healthy Finnish babies having corrective surgery for congenital heart defects. Thymus tissue was removed during corrective cardiac surgery.

Sequencing input: thymocytes. The chain couples TRBV27 to TRBJ1-2; D is possibly TRBD1 (5 bases). The receptor comes from a boy less than two years old with a congenital heart defect. CDR3 DNA: TGTGCCAGCAGTTTTACCCCGGACATAGCTAACTATGGCTACACCTTC. It is translated as CASSFTPDIANYGYTF.